The text below deals with one T cell receptor (beta chain). The antigen remains undetermined. Generated by immunoSEQ multiplex PCR, the TCRdb table keeps only in-frame clones and is missing some. The sample carries roughly 3,000 clones, 75% to 90% recorded once. The sample belongs to a study of T cell repertoires in ileal Crohn's disease. Study context: About half of patients got postoperative therapy: under twelve thiopurines, around 18 anti-TNF.

The V segment lost 1 base and the J segment 3 bases; nucleotides outside the gene matches: 0. Germline lookup yields CDR1 MDHEN and CDR2 SYDVKM. The CDR3 sequence is 14 residues long. Time point noted: neoterminal ileum biopsy at postoperative endoscopy, about 6 months after surgery. Study-level results: Within the first postoperative year, endoscopy came at median approximately 6.3 months.

The receptor comes from an adult with Crohn's disease. Sequenced input: ileal tissue. J is TRBJ2-7 and V is TRBV28, with 10 bases that match TRBD2. CDR3 in amino acids: CASSLLAGGYEQYF. The DNA for the CDR3 is TGTGCCAGCAGTTTATTAGCGGGAGGCTACGAGCAGTACTTC. Filled out from reference TRBV28 and TRBJ2-7, the complete variable domain reads DVKVTQSSRYLVKRTGEKVFLECVQDMDHENMFWYRQDPGLGLRLIYFSYDVKMKEKGDIPEGYSVSREKKERFSLILESASTNQTSMYLCASSLLAGGYEQYFGPGTRLTVT.